This T cell receptor (beta chain) emerged from a study of blood T cell repertoires in COVID-19. Overall study: Nucleic acid was either cDNA or gDNA, and it came from T cells, B-cell-depleted T cells, or PBMCs.

Those who participated ranged in age from roughly 18 to 89 years and resided in 24 US areas. Participant-given clinical history determined each cohort assignment. Per the original methods: Reference gene primer amplification yielded estimated nucleated cell counts. Sequenced by immunoSEQ multiplex PCR; TCRdb stores in-frame clones only, minus some. V and J calls plus clone size are reproduced from that table; the DNA served to infer D and trimming. The sample carries around 150,000 clones, 80% recorded once. The sequenced sample consisted of PBMCs or T cells enriched from blood (not recorded which). The receptor was derived from a woman between 55 and 75 years old who had recovered from COVID-19.

As DNA, the CDR3 is TGTGCCAGCAGTCTCGCTTTCAGCTCCTATAATTCACCCCTCCACTTT. Protein sequence: CASSLAFSSYNSPLHF. V usage is TRBV27 and J usage is TRBJ1-6; no definite D call. The germline CDR1 and CDR2 sequences are MNHEY and SMNVEV (reference sequence). Trimming stripped 5 bases from V and 0 bases from J, with 11 bases between. There are 16 residues in the CDR3.